The sequence of this T cell receptor beta chain was determined in a study of T cells after yellow fever vaccination. The germline gives CDR1 SQVTM, CDR2 ANQGSEA. Trimming cost V 0 bases and J 0 bases; bases outside gene matches: 6. The CDR3 runs 18 residues. TCRdb reprocessed the 5' RACE reads via MiXCR and lists one record per CDR3 protein. Of 150,000 to 200,000 distinct CDR3 sequences in the sample, around 8.5% were seen once. Here the sequenced sample was CD8+ T cells sorted from PBMCs, taken 45 days after the yellow fever booster vaccination. The receptor's source is a man aged 18-30 years who received the YFV17D yellow fever vaccine. V and J are TRBV29-1 and TRBJ2-6; 9 bases map to TRBD1. DNA for the CDR3: TGCAGCGTTGAAGATCGGGACAGGGCACACTCTGGGGCCAACGTCCTGACTTTC. Protein sequence: CSVEDRDRAHSGANVLTF.